The 12 T cell receptor beta chains below were found in one sample sequenced in a study of shared clonotypes between healthy human individuals. Profiled with immunoSEQ multiplex PCR; TCRdb holds only in-frame clones, not every one. The sample yields more than 900,000 clones, 78% seen once. Sequenced material: memory CD4+ T cells from PBMCs. Subset here: CD45RA-negative fraction. The receptor source for this set is a young man in good health. Some clones in this sample may be carry-over from other donors' samples.

This chain joins TRBV5-1 and TRBJ2-6; D is unclear. The CDR3 contains 16 residues. Germline V gives CDR1 SGHRS, CDR2 YFSETQ. V was cut by 0 bases and J by 0 bases, with 7 bases left in between. As DNA, the CDR3 is TGCGCCAGCAGCTTGGCCGGTGCCTCTGGGGCCAACGTCCTGACTTTC. It is translated as CASSLAGASGANVLTF.

The CDR3 DNA reads TGTGCCAGCAGACTAGCTATGGAGACCCAGTACTTC. This translates into CASRLAMETQYF. V is TRBV2 and J is TRBJ2-5; TRBD2 might be the D (6 bases). The V and J ends lost 6 bases and 5 bases respectively, with 10 bases between them. In germline, CDR1 is SNHLY, CDR2 FYNNEI. The CDR3 is 12 residues long. Supplemented by reference TRBV2 and TRBJ2-5, the full variable domain reads EPEVTQTPSHQVTQMGQEVILRCVPISNHLYFYWYRQILGQKVEFLVSFYNNEISEKSEIFDDQFSVERPDGSNFTLKIRSTKLEDSAMYFCASRLAMETQYFGPGTRLLVL.

The chain employs TRBV10-1 and TRBJ1-1, with unresolved D. This CDR3 has 15 residues. V lost 0 bases and J 1 base, leaving 9 bases between the germline ends. The germline CDR1 and CDR2 sequences are WNHNN and SYGVQD (reference sequence). The CDR3 spells CASSESPARNTEAFF. The CDR3 region has the DNA TGCGCCAGCAGTGAGTCTCCAGCCAGGAACACTGAAGCTTTCTTT.

This clone was detected once. The chain joins TRBV10-2 to TRBJ2-7; D remains ambiguous. V shed 8 bases and J shed 3 bases, with 8 bases lying between them. Per germline, CDR1 WSHSY and CDR2 SAAADI. The CDR3 totals 11 residues. Here the CDR3 reads CASRMGYEQYF. CDR3 coding DNA: TGCGCCAGCCGCATGGGCTACGAGCAGTACTTC.

The rearrangement uses TRBV28 and TRBJ2-1; 12 bases line up with TRBD2. V gave up 6 bases and J gave up 7 bases; unmatched junction bases: 13. This CDR3 spans 17 amino acids. Germline V gives CDR1 MDHEN, CDR2 SYDVKM. CDR3 region: CASRDRLAGAWSNEQFF. The CDR3, as DNA: TGTGCCAGCAGAGACAGACTAGCGGGAGCCTGGAGTAATGAGCAGTTCTTC. Complete variable domain (other parts from reference TRBV28 and TRBJ2-1): DVKVTQSSRYLVKRTGEKVFLECVQDMDHENMFWYRQDPGLGLRLIYFSYDVKMKEKGDIPEGYSVSREKKERFSLILESASTNQTSMYLCASRDRLAGAWSNEQFFGPGTRLTVL.

The chain links TRBV15 to TRBJ2-7; 9 nucleotides align to TRBD2. This CDR3 comprises 15 residues. J was trimmed by 8 bases and V by 0 bases; bases with no gene match: 8. The germline gives CDR1 LNHNV, CDR2 YYDKDF (reference sequence). The CDR3 spells CATSRDLAGGPQQYF. The CDR3 nucleotides read TGTGCCACCAGCAGAGATCTGGCGGGAGGGCCGCAGCAGTACTTC.

This clone was observed a handful of times. The chain has TRBV2 and TRBJ2-5; no clear D gene. Germline V gene lookup returns CDR1 SNHLY and CDR2 FYNNEI. CDR3 length: 11 residues. The ends were cut back, 6 bases at V and 5 bases at J, with 7 bases in the middle. This CDR3 is CASRVRETQYF. The CDR3 bases are TGTGCCAGCAGGGTCCGGGAGACCCAGTACTTC.

The gene calls are TRBV19 and TRBJ1-2, with D tentatively TRBD1 (5 bases). Germline CDR1 reads LNHDA; CDR2 reads SQIVND (reference sequence). The CDR3 has 12 amino acids. The V end lost 6 bases, the J end lost 11 bases, and 16 bases lay between the germline ends. The CDR3 reads CASSILFGAYTF. CDR3 nucleotides: TGTGCCAGTAGCATCCTGTTCGGGGCTTACACCTTC.

This clone has a single count. The DNA for the CDR3 is TGTGCCACCAGGTCTAGCGGGAGACCACAGGAGACCCAGTACTTC. Translation: CATRSSGRPQETQYF. The chain recombines TRBV15 with TRBJ2-5, with 10 nucleotides matching TRBD2. CDR3 size: 15 residues. Germline V gene lookup returns CDR1 LNHNV and CDR2 YYDKDF (reference sequence). V shed 6 bases, J shed 5 bases, and the junction held 9 bases outside the gene matches.

The chain employs TRBV9 and TRBJ2-7, with TRBD1 identical over 8 bases. Germline V gene sequence: CDR1 SGDLS, CDR2 YYNGEE. V lost 0 bases, J lost 2 bases, and 4 bases stayed unmatched. The CDR3 sequence is 15 residues long. The CDR3 region has the DNA TGTGCCAGCAGCGTAGCAGGGGGCGCGGCCTACGAGCAGTACTTC. Protein product: CASSVAGGAAYEQYF.

For this clone: Since a far larger clone is one base different, this is likely a read error. V usage is TRBV30 and J usage is TRBJ1-5; D is possibly TRBD1 (5 bases). Germline V gene lookup returns CDR1 GTSNPN and CDR2 SVGIG (reference sequence). This CDR3 is 12 amino acids long. CDR3 in amino acids: CASGRENRPQHF. DNA for the CDR3: TGTGCCTCGGGACGGGAGAATCGGCCCCAGCATTTT.

The J gene is TRBJ2-2, the V gene TRBV4-1; no definite D call. Germline lookup yields CDR1 MGHRA and CDR2 YSYEKL. The ends were cut back, 1 base at V and 6 bases at J, with 18 bases in the middle. The CDR3 length is 17 residues. The CDR3 DNA is TGCGCCAGCAGCCAAGTTGATTTGGGTATACGGTCCGGGGAGCTGTTTTTT. Protein: CASSQVDLGIRSGELFF.